The 23 T cell receptor beta chains presented below share a single source sample, sequenced in a study of blood T cell repertoires in COVID-19. Using immunoSEQ multiplex PCR, the repertoire was profiled, and TCRdb retains in-frame clones only, with some absent. The sample consists of fewer than 200,000 clones, around 80% of them appearing once. Source material: peripheral blood. The receptor source for this set is a man in his sixties with acute or convalescent COVID-19.

CDR3 nucleotides: TGCGCCAGCAGCCAAGATTTGGGGGACAGAATCTACGAGCAGTACTTC. This gives the protein CASSQDLGDRIYEQYF. The V and J genes are TRBV4-1 and TRBJ2-7; TRBD1 matches at 7 bases. CDR1 and CDR2 from the germline V gene are MGHRA and YSYEKL. There are 16 residues in the CDR3. V was clipped by 0 bases and J by 3 bases; unmatched bases: 8.

The J gene is TRBJ1-1, the V gene TRBV2; TRBD1 aligns across 9 bases. The CDR3 is 13 amino acids. CDR1 is SNHLY and CDR2 is FYNNEI in the germline V gene. Trimming removed 9 bases from V and 4 bases from J; junction bases left unmatched: 6. CDR3: CARKKTGGTEAFF. CDR3 DNA sequence: TGTGCCAGGAAGAAGACAGGGGGCACTGAAGCTTTCTTT. The whole variable domain, filled in from reference TRBV2 and TRBJ1-1, reads EPEVTQTPSHQVTQMGQEVILRCVPISNHLYFYWYRQILGQKVEFLVSFYNNEISEKSEIFDDQFSVERPDGSNFTLKIRSTKLEDSAMYFCARKKTGGTEAFFGQGTRLTVV.

To note about this clone: One end of the junction does not line up with germline, which may come from a read error. The chain joins TRBV18 to TRBJ1-2; a weak D match, TRBD1 (6 bases). The germline gives CDR1 KGHSH, CDR2 LQKENI. The CDR3 runs to 13 residues. CDR3 bases: TGTGCCAGCTCACCCGCCGGACAGAGCCTCTTAGGATTC. Translation: CASSPAGQSLLGF.

The chain joins TRBV28 to TRBJ1-2; 7 bases align to TRBD1. The V gene end was trimmed by 6 bases and the J gene end by 5 bases; junction bases not matched to a gene: 9. Germline V lookup: CDR1 MDHEN, CDR2 SYDVKM. This CDR3 region has 14 residues. The CDR3 here is CASSPGDSGYGYTF. In nucleotides, the CDR3 is TGTGCCAGCAGCCCCGGGGACAGTGGATATGGCTACACCTTC.

The chain couples TRBV5-1 to TRBJ2-2; the D gene is possibly TRBD2 (5 bases). The V end lost 3 bases, the J end lost 5 bases, and 17 bases lay between the germline ends. CDR3 length: 16 residues. Germline values: CDR1 SGHRS, CDR2 YFSETQ. The CDR3 here is CASSSEAGSATGELFF. The CDR3 nucleotides read TGCGCCAGCAGCTCGGAGGCGGGTTCAGCAACCGGGGAGCTGTTTTTT.

The J gene is TRBJ2-5, the V gene TRBV6-4, with D possibly TRBD1 on 5 matching bases. Per germline, CDR1 MRHNA and CDR2 SNTAGT. The V end was cut by 5 bases, the J end by 2 bases, with 9 bases between. The CDR3 is 13 residues long. The CDR3 DNA reads TGTGCCAGCAGTCGCAGGGAACAAGAGACCCAGTACTTC. Translating gives CASSRREQETQYF.

The V call is TRBV7-3, the J call TRBJ1-6, with D unclear. This CDR3 contains 15 residues. The germline gives CDR1 SGHTA, CDR2 FQGTGA. Trimming cost V 1 base and J 5 bases, with 9 bases left between them. CDR3 protein: CASSLSGSNNSPLHF. DNA for the CDR3: TGTGCCAGCAGCTTAAGCGGTAGTAATAATTCACCCCTCCACTTT. Based on the CDR3 plus reference TRBV7-3 and TRBJ1-6, the full variable domain is GAGVSQTPSNKVTEKGKYVELRCDPISGHTALYWYRQSLGQGPEFLIYFQGTGAADDSGLPNDRFFAVRPEGSVSTLKIQRTERGDSAVYLCASSLSGSNNSPLHFGNGTRLTVT.

V gene TRBV6-5 combines with J gene TRBJ2-1; D remains ambiguous. Germline V gene lookup returns CDR1 MNHEY and CDR2 SVGAGI. The CDR3 is 16 amino acids. Between the trimmed V and J ends, which lost 4 bases and 7 bases, there was a span of 20 bases. CDR3 in amino acids: CASSSGDGTIRNEQFF. The CDR3 DNA sequence: TGTGCCAGCAGTTCTGGAGACGGCACTATAAGGAATGAGCAGTTCTTC.

The V gene is TRBV5-1, the J gene TRBJ1-1; D possibly corresponds to TRBD1 (6 bases). This CDR3 comprises 13 residues. Trimming cost V 0 bases and J 6 bases, with 9 bases left between them. Germline V gene data show CDR1 as SGHRS and CDR2 as YFSETQ. This CDR3 reads CASSLAGAPEAFF. CDR3 nucleotide sequence: TGCGCCAGCAGCTTGGCAGGGGCCCCTGAAGCTTTCTTT. The full variable domain, with the rest looked up from reference TRBV5-1 and TRBJ1-1, is KAGVTQTPRYLIKTRGQQVTLSCSPISGHRSVSWYQQTPGQGLQFLFEYFSETQRNKGNFPGRFSGRQFSNSRSEMNVSTLELGDSALYLCASSLAGAPEAFFGQGTRLTVV.

This sequence joins TRBV19 and TRBJ1-5; D is perhaps TRBD1 (6 bases). From germline, CDR1 is LNHDA and CDR2 SQIVND (reference sequence). The CDR3 sequence is 15 residues long. The V end lost 6 bases, the J end lost 1 base, and 13 bases lay between the germline ends. Written as DNA, the CDR3 is TGTGCCAGTAGCCAGGGGAGACGGAGCAATCAGCCCCAGCATTTT. Encoded protein: CASSQGRRSNQPQHF.

The chain joins TRBV15 to TRBJ1-5; D not resolved. The length of the CDR3 is 15 residues. V lost 0 bases to trimming and J lost 4 bases, with 10 bases between them. Germline-derived CDR1 and CDR2 are LNHNV and YYDKDF (reference sequence). The CDR3 region is CATSRERDFNQPQHF. The CDR3 DNA reads TGTGCCACCAGCAGAGAACGGGATTTTAATCAGCCCCAGCATTTT.

The chain joins TRBV11-2 to TRBJ1-4; TRBD1 matches 7 bases. Germline loops: CDR1 SGHAT, CDR2 FQNNGV. Trimming at V came to 5 bases and at J to 10 bases, leaving 10 bases not matched to a gene. The CDR3 covers 14 residues. The CDR3 is CASSINRGRAKLFF. For the CDR3, the DNA is TGTGCCAGCAGCATAAACAGGGGTAGGGCAAAACTGTTTTTT.

V usage is TRBV7-9 and J usage is TRBJ1-1; D possibly corresponds to TRBD1 (5 bases). Germline values: CDR1 SEHNR, CDR2 FQNEAQ (reference sequence). The CDR3 sequence is 13 residues long. V was trimmed by 7 bases and J by 1 base, leaving 10 bases between them. The CDR3 here is CASIRGANTEAFF. The CDR3 DNA sequence: TGTGCCAGCATCCGCGGGGCGAACACTGAAGCTTTCTTT.

J is TRBJ1-3 and V is TRBV11-2; tentatively, D is TRBD1 (6 bases). This CDR3 comprises 16 residues. Germline V lookup: CDR1 SGHAT, CDR2 FQNNGV. Trimming took 0 bases from V and 5 from J, leaving 14 bases between them. CDR3 sequence: CASSLDRQGHRNTIYF. The CDR3 nucleotides read TGTGCCAGCAGCTTAGATCGCCAGGGACATAGAAACACCATATATTTT.

This clone was detected a few times. This chain uses TRBV5-4 with TRBJ1-2, with TRBD1 matching over 9 bases. The CDR3 loop spans 15 amino acids. V lost 4 bases and J lost 2; bases outside the gene matches: 6. The germline CDR1 and CDR2 sequences are SGHNT and YYREEE (reference sequence). CDR3 residues: CASSGGQGPNYGYTF. CDR3 coding DNA: TGTGCCAGCAGCGGGGGACAGGGACCAAACTATGGCTACACCTTC.

This rearrangement joins TRBV12-3 or TRBV12-4 to TRBJ2-7; 7 bases agree with TRBD1. V gave up 9 bases and J gave up 1 base; unmatched junction bases: 6. This CDR3 contains 13 residues. The CDR3 DNA reads as TGTGCCAGTGGGGACAGTTTATCCTACGAGCAGTACTTC. Its protein product is CASGDSLSYEQYF.

This clone appeared once. CDR3: CATRDTSSYEQYF. Here the CDR3 DNA reads TGTGCCACCAGGGACACGAGCTCCTACGAGCAGTACTTC. The rearrangement links TRBV24-1 to TRBJ2-7; D perhaps matches TRBD1 (5 bases). The germline V gene has CDR1 KGHDR and CDR2 SFDVKD. This CDR3 has 13 residues. V lost 7 bases and J lost 0, with 9 bases in between.

J is TRBJ1-3 and V is TRBV19; TRBD1 might be the D (5 bases). Germline-derived CDR1 and CDR2 are LNHDA and SQIVND (reference sequence). Deletions cut 5 bases from V and 0 bases from J, with 14 bases between. This CDR3 has 16 amino acids. CDR3 loop: CASSPLTASSGNTIYF. The CDR3 coding sequence is TGTGCCAGTAGTCCCTTGACAGCAAGCTCTGGAAACACCATATATTTT.

In this sample, this clone turned up a few times. The genes are TRBV5-5 and TRBJ1-5, with 9 positions matching TRBD1. Trimming cost V 3 bases and J 7 bases; bases outside gene matches: 5. The CDR3 loop spans 14 amino acids. Per germline, CDR1 SGHKS and CDR2 YYEKEE (reference sequence). CDR3 bases: TGTGCCAGCAGCTGGACAGGGGTAGTCCAGCCCCAGCATTTT. Its protein product is CASSWTGVVQPQHF. The full variable domain, with the rest looked up from reference TRBV5-5 and TRBJ1-5, is DAGVTQSPTHLIKTRGQQVTLRCSPISGHKSVSWYQQVLGQGPQFIFQYYEKEERGRGNFPDRFSARQFPNYSSELNVNALLLGDSALYLCASSWTGVVQPQHFGDGTRLSIL.

V usage is TRBV4-1 and J usage is TRBJ1-4; D uncertain. The length of the CDR3 is 15 residues. The V end was cut by 2 bases, the J end by 0 bases, with 7 bases between. Germline V gives CDR1 MGHRA, CDR2 YSYEKL. The CDR3, as DNA: TGCGCCAGCAGCCAACTTGTTGCAACTAATGAAAAACTGTTTTTT. Its protein product is CASSQLVATNEKLFF.

J is TRBJ2-7 and V is TRBV5-1; 8 positions match TRBD1. This CDR3 has 14 amino acids. V lost 4 bases and J lost 2; bases outside the gene matches: 5. Germline V lookup: CDR1 SGHRS, CDR2 YFSETQ. CDR3 coding DNA: TGCGCCAGCAGCGGCGGACAGGGCCCCTACGAGCAGTACTTC. It yields the protein CASSGGQGPYEQYF.

The V gene is TRBV2, the J gene TRBJ2-2, with 9 nucleotides matching TRBD1. This CDR3 is 15 amino acids long. Germline trimming cut 5 bases from V and 6 bases from J; bases unmatched to any gene: 7. Germline-derived CDR1 and CDR2 are SNHLY and FYNNEI. Here the CDR3 reads CASSPDRGGSGELFF. Here the CDR3 DNA reads TGTGCCAGCAGTCCCGACAGGGGGGGGTCCGGGGAGCTGTTTTTT.

V gene TRBV4-2 combines with J gene TRBJ2-7; D may be TRBD1 (6 bases). V lost 0 bases and J lost 5, with 11 bases in between. The CDR3 length is 14 residues. Germline CDR1 reads LGHNA; CDR2 reads YNFKEQ. This chain's CDR3 is CASSQERTVDEQYF. In DNA, the CDR3 is TGTGCCAGCAGCCAAGAAAGGACAGTCGACGAGCAGTACTTC.